Described below is a single T cell receptor (beta chain) sequence and its context. Using immunoSEQ multiplex PCR, the repertoire was profiled, and TCRdb retains in-frame clones only, with some absent. The table has approximately 210,000 clones, 80% seen once; the top ten hold roughly 4.3%. This entry belongs to a study of blood T cell repertoires in COVID-19. Per the germline V gene, CDR1 is SGHNT and CDR2 is YENEEA. This CDR3 has 14 amino acids. Trimming removed 0 bases from V and 1 base from J, with 7 bases in between. Ages ranged from about 18 to 89 years, with residence in 24 US areas. The clonotype originates from a man aged 25 to 45 with acute COVID-19. The gene calls are TRBV11-3 and TRBJ2-7; TRBD1 might be the D (6 bases). Material for sequencing was PBMCs or T cells enriched from blood (not recorded which). In DNA form, the CDR3 reads TGTGCCAGCAGCTTAGACAGGGGATCCTACGAGCAGTACTTC. Translated: CASSLDRGSYEQYF.